The sequence of this T cell receptor beta chain was determined in a study of T-cell reconstitution after alpha-beta-depleted transplantation in children. Findings and caveats of the study: Surviving recipient cells, namely T cells and thymic progenitors, were the source of high day-60 TCRbeta diversity in some patients.

The TCRbeta library was prepared with unique molecular identifiers. TCRdb redid the calling of the PCR reads with MiXCR, one entry per CDR3 protein. The table has about 210,000 distinct CDR3 sequences, under 20% seen once. This clonotype was seen more than once but under ten times. The antigen remains undetermined. Germline V gene data show CDR1 as SQVTM and CDR2 as ANQGSEA. The CDR3 has 14 residues. V was shortened by 5 bases and J by 1 base, with 12 bases between the two germline ends. The clonotype was recovered from a male patient between 2 and 10 years old who had a stem cell transplant for acute lymphoblastic leukemia, so the T cells may come from the graft donor. This material consisted of PBMCs, mostly from graft donor cells, taken 360 days after TCRalphabeta/CD19-depleted stem cell transplant. The chain is built from TRBV29-1 and TRBJ2-1; D gene uncertain. Here the CDR3 reads CSVPNGLSYNEQFF. The DNA for the CDR3 is TGCAGCGTTCCGAATGGGCTGTCCTACAATGAGCAGTTCTTC.